This T cell receptor (beta chain) stems from a study of blood T cells in healthy people across ages. Notes on the study in general: Strongly correlated with naive T cell percentage was TCR beta diversity.

V was pared by 0 bases and J by 3 bases, with 5 bases of the junction left unmatched. The CDR3 runs to 16 residues. Germline V gene data show CDR1 as LNHNV and CDR2 as YYDKDF (reference sequence). The second PCR ran about 6 to 12 cycles with a sample-barcoded 5' primer and J-beta primers. TCRdb processed the 5' RACE reads anew with MiXCR; each CDR3 protein has one entry. The sample contains hundreds of thousands of distinct CDR3 sequences, under 70% of which appear only once. This clonotype was counted a few times. Its specificity is not known. This sequence originates from a man aged 55 to 70 in good health. The sample comprised blood. V usage is TRBV15 and J usage is TRBJ2-1, with 7 bases lining up with TRBD2. The CDR3 nucleotides are TGTGCCACCAGCAGAGATCCGGGAGGCCACTACAATGAGCAGTTCTTC. It encodes CATSRDPGGHYNEQFF.